A selection of T cell receptor beta chains follows, all from one sample in a study of Ad26.COV2.S vaccination and SARS-CoV-2 variants. TCRdb's table, derived via immunoSEQ multiplex PCR, lists solely in-frame clones and lacks some. The data show about 350,000 clones, 70% to 90% seen once. The material was peripheral blood, obtained in a trial of Ad26.COV2.S vaccine versus placebo. The receptors derive from a person aged 18-65 years who received the Ad26.COV2.S COVID-19 vaccine or a placebo. CDR3s include the opening cysteine and the closing phenylalanine or tryptophan. D genes are given only for firm matches. Clone size, where shown, is once, few, many, or a class for clones that have expanded.

D	size	J	V	DNA	CDR3
NA	NA	TRBJ1-6	TRBV3-1/TRBV3-2	TGTGCCAGCAGCCTCAAGGGCGGGGATTCACCCCTCCACTTT	CASSLKGGDSPLHF
TRBD1	once	TRBJ1-1	TRBV6-6	TGTGCCAGCAGTTTAAGGGACAGGGGGGGTGACACTGAAGCTTTCTTT	CASSLRDRGGDTEAFF
NA	few	TRBJ1-1	TRBV11-2	TGTGCCAGCAGCTTTTCGTTAGTAAGGGGAACTGAAGCTTTCTTT	CASSFSLVRGTEAFF
NA	few	TRBJ2-1	TRBV5-1	TGCGCCAGCAGGACTGGGGGCGGTGAGCAGTTCTTC	CASRTGGGEQFF
NA	NA	TRBJ2-3	TRBV6-2/TRBV6-3	TGTGCCAGCAGTTTGGACACCCCACCTACGCAGTATTTT	CASSLDTPPTQYF
NA	NA	TRBJ2-2	TRBV28	TGTGCCAGCAGCCCCGCGCAGGAATCATCCGGGGAGCTGTTTTTT	CASSPAQESSGELFF
TRBD1	NA	TRBJ1-6	TRBV5-1	TGCGCCAGCAGCTTGGACGGACAGGGGAATTCACCCCTCCACTTT	CASSLDGQGNSPLHF
NA	NA	TRBJ1-5	TRBV9	TGTGCCAGCAGCTCCACCGGGGCGTGGAATCAGCCCCAGCATTTT	CASSSTGAWNQPQHF
NA	NA	TRBJ2-7	TRBV30	TGTGCCTGGAGTGTACGCCAGGTCTACGAGCAGTACTTC	CAWSVRQVYEQYF
TRBD1	NA	TRBJ1-1	TRBV24-1	TGTGCCACCAGTGATTCGGGGGACAGGGAAGCTTTCTTT	CATSDSGDREAFF
NA	NA	TRBJ2-3	TRBV24-1	TGTGCCACCGGCGAAGGGGGGGAAGATACGCAGTATTTT	CATGEGGEDTQYF
TRBD1	once	TRBJ1-5	TRBV19	TGTGCCAGTAGTATAGAAAAGACAGGGTTCAGCAATCAGCCCCAGCATTTT	CASSIEKTGFSNQPQHF
NA	NA	TRBJ1-3	TRBV3-1/TRBV3-2	TGTGCCAGCAGCCAAGTGGTTGGAGGAAACACCATATATTTT	CASSQVVGGNTIYF
NA	NA	TRBJ1-3	TRBV7-2	TGTGCCAGCAGCTTACAGACAAGCGTATATTTT	CASSLQTSVYF
NA	NA	TRBJ2-3	TRBV5-1	TGCGCCAGCAGCCTTCACACGAAACCCACAGATACGCAGTATTTT	CASSLHTKPTDTQYF
NA	NA	TRBJ2-4	TRBV7-9	TGTGCCAGCAGCTTAGTCAGGGGAGTTGTCACAAACATTCAGTACTTC	CASSLVRGVVTNIQYF
NA	NA	TRBJ1-2	TRBV28	TGTGCCAGCAGAACGGGACTCATCTATGGCTACACCTTC	CASRTGLIYGYTF
TRBD1	NA	TRBJ1-1	TRBV4-1	TGCGCCAGCAGCCAAGGACAGGGCCCCTTGACAGAAGCTTTCTTT	CASSQGQGPLTEAFF
NA	NA	TRBJ1-6	TRBV6-6	TGTGCCAGCAGATCGGGGAAGGAATCACCCCTCCACTTT	CASRSGKESPLHF
TRBD1	NA	TRBJ1-3	TRBV28	TGTGCCAGCTGTCCCTCGACAGGGCCACGGAGCTCTGGAAACACCATATATTTT	CASCPSTGPRSSGNTIYF
NA	NA	TRBJ1-3	TRBV5-6	TGTGCCAGCAGCTTGTCCAATGGAAACACCATATATTTT	CASSLSNGNTIYF
TRBD1	few	TRBJ1-6	TRBV18	TGTGCCAGCTCACCAGGGACAGGGAATTCACCCCTCCACTTT	CASSPGTGNSPLHF
TRBD1	NA	TRBJ1-1	TRBV10-3	TGTGCCATCAGGTGGGACAGGGGAGGCGGCACTGAAGCTTTCTTT	CAIRWDRGGGTEAFF
NA	NA	TRBJ2-6	TRBV19	TGTGCCAGTAGTCCCGGACTCTCCCAAGTCCTGACTTTC	CASSPGLSQVLTF
TRBD2	NA	TRBJ2-1	TRBV6-2/TRBV6-3	TGTGCCAGCAGTCAAAACCTAGCGGGAGGTCGGTTCTTC	CASSQNLAGGRFF